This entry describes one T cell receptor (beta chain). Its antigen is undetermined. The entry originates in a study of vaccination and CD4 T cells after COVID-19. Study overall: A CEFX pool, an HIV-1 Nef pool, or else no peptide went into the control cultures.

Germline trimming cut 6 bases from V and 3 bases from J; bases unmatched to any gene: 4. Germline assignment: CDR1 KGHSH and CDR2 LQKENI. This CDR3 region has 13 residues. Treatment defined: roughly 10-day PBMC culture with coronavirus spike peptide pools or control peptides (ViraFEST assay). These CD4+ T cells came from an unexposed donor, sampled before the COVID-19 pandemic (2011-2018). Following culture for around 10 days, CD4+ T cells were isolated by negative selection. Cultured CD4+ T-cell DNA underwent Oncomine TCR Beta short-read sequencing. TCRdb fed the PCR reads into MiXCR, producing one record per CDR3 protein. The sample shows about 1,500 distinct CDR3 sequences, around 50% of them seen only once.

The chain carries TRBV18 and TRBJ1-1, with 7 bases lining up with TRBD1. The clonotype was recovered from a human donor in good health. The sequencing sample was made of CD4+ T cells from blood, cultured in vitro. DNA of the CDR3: TGTGCCAGCTCCCAGGGGGAGGACACTGAAGCTTTCTTT. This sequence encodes CASSQGEDTEAFF.